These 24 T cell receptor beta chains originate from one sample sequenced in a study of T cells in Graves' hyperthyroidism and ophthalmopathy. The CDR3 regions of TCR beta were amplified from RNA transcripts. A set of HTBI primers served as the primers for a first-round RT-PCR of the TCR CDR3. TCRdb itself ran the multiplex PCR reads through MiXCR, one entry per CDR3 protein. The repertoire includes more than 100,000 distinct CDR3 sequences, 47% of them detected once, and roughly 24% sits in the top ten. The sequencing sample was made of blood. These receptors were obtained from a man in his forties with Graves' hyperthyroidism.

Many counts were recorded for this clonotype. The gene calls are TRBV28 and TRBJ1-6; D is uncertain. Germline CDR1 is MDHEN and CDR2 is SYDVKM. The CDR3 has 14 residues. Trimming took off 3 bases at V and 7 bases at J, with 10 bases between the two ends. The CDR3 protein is CASSFSFANSPLHF. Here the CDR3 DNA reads TGTGCCAGCAGTTTCTCTTTTGCGAATTCACCCCTCCACTTT.

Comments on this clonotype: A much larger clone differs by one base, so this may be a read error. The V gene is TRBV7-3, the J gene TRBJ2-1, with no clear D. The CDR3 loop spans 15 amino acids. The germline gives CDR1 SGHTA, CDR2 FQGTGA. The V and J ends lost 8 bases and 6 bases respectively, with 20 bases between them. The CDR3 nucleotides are TGTGCCAGCGGCCCGAACCCCCTAGAAAGCAATGAGCAGTTCTTC. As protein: CASGPNPLESNEQFF.

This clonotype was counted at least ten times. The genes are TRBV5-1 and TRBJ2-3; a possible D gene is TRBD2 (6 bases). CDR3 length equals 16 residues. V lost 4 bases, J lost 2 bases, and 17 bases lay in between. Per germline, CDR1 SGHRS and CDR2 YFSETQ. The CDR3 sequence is CASSGGTTTATDTQYF. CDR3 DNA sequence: TGCGCCAGCAGCGGAGGGACGACGACCGCCACAGATACGCAGTATTTT.

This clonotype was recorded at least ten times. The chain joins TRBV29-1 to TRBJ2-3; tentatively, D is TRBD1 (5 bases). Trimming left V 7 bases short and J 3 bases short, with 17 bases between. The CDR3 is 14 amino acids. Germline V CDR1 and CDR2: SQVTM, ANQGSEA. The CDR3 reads CSAGQLGETDTQYF. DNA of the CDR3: TGCAGCGCGGGCCAGTTAGGGGAAACAGATACGCAGTATTTT.

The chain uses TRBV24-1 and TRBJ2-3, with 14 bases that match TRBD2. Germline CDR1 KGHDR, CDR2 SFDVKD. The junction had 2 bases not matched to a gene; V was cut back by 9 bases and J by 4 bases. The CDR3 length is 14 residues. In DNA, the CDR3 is TGTGCCACCGGGACTAGCGGGGGTTCAGATACGCAGTATTTT. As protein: CATGTSGGSDTQYF.

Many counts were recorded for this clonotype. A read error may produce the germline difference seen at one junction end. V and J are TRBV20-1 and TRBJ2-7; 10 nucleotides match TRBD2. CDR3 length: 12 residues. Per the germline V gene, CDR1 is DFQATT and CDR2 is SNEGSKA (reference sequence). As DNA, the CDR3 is TGCAGTACTAGCGGGGATTCCTACGAGCAGTACTTC. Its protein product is CSTSGDSYEQYF.

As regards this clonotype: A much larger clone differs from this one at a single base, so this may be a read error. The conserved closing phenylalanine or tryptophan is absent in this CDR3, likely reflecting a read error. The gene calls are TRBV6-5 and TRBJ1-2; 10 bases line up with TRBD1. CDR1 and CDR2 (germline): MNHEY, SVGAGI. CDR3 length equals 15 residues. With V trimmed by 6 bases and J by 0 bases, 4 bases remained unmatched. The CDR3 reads CASRPDRGANYGYTL. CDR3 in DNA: TGTGCCAGCAGGCCGGACAGGGGGGCTAACTATGGCTACACCCTC.

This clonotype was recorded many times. DNA of the CDR3: TGTGCCAGCAGCTCCGGACAGGGTTACAATGAGCAGTTCTTC. Amino acids: CASSSGQGYNEQFF. The chain links TRBV7-4 to TRBJ2-1, with 8 bases that match TRBD1. The trim removed 4 bases at V and 4 bases at J, leaving 3 bases unmatched. Germline V lookup: CDR1 SGHVT, CDR2 SQSDAQ. The CDR3 consists of 14 residues.

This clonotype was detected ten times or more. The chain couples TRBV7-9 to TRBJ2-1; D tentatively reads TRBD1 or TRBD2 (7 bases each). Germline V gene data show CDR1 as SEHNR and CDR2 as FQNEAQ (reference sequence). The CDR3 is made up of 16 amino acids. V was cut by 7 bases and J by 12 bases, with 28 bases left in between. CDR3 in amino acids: CASTWAGATVSGGQFF. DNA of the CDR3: TGTGCCAGCACCTGGGCGGGGGCCACCGTCTCAGGGGGGCAGTTCTTC.

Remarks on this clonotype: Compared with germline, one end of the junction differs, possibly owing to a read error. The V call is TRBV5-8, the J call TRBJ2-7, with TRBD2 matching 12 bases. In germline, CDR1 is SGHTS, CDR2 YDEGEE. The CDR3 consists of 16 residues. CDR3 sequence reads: CASSLSTSGGGYEQYF. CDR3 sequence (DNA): TGCGCCAGCAGCTTGTCGACTAGCGGGGGTGGTTATGAGCAGTACTTC.

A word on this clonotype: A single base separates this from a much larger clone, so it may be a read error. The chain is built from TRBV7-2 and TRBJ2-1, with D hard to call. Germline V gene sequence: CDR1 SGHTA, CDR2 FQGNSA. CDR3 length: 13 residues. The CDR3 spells CASSQSSYNEQLF. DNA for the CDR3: TGCGCCAGCAGCCAATCCAGCTACAATGAGCAGTTATTC.

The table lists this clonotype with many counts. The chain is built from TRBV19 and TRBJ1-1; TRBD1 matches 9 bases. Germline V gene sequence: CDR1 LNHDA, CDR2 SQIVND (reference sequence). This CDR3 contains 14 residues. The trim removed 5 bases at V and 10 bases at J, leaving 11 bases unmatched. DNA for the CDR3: TGTGCCAGTAGTTTCCTGGGGGACAGGGAAGGAGCTTTCTTT. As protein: CASSFLGDREGAFF.

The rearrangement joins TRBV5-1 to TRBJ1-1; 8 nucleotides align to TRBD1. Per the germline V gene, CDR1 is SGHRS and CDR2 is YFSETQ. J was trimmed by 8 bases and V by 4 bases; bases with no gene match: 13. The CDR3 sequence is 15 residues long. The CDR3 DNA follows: TGCGCCAGCAGCCGGGGCAGGGGGCTTGGCACGGAAGCTTTCTTT. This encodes CASSRGRGLGTEAFF.

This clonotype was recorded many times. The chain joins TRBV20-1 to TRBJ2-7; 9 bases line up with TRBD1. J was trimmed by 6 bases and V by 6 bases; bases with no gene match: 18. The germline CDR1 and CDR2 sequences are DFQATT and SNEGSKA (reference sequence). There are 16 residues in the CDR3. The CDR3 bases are TGCAGTGCCTTCCCGGGACAGGGCGTCTTGTGGTCCGAGCAGTACTTC. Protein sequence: CSAFPGQGVLWSEQYF.

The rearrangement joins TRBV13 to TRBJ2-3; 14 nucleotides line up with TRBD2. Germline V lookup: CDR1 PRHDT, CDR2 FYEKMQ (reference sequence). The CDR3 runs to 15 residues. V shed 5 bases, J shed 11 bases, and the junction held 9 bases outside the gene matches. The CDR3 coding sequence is TGTGCCAGCAGCAAGGGACTAGCGGGAGTCTATGAGCAGTATTTT. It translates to CASSKGLAGVYEQYF.

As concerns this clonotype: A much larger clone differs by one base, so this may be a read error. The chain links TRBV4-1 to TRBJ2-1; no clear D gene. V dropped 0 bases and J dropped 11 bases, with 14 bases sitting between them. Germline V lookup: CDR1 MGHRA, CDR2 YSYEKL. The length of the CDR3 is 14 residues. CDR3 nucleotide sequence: TGCGCCAGCAGCCAAGAAACCCTAGGCTCTAAGCAGTTCTTC. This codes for CASSQETLGSKQFF.

CDR3 loop: CASSPWQPKRTDTQYF. CDR3 nucleotides: TGTGCCAGCAGCCCTTGGCAGCCGAAGAGAACAGATACGCAGTATTTT. The chain recombines TRBV7-8 with TRBJ2-3; D ambiguous. Germline V gives CDR1 SGHVS, CDR2 FQNEAQ. The germline V and J ends were trimmed by 5 bases and 3 bases, with 18 bases remaining between them. CDR3 length: 16 amino acids. Full variable domain (missing parts from reference TRBV7-8 and TRBJ2-3): GAGVSQSPRYKVAKRGQDVALRCDPISGHVSLFWYQQALGQGPEFLTYFQNEAQLDKSGLPSDRFFAERPEGSVSTLKIQRTQQEDSAVYLCASSPWQPKRTDTQYFGPGTRLTVL.

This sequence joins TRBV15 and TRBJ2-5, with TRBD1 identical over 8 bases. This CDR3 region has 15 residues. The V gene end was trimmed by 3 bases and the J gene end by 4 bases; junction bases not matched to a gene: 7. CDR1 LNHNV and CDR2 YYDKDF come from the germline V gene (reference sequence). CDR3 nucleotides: TGTGCCACCAGCAGTAAACAGGGGGTGCGAGAGACCCAGTACTTC. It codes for CATSSKQGVRETQYF.

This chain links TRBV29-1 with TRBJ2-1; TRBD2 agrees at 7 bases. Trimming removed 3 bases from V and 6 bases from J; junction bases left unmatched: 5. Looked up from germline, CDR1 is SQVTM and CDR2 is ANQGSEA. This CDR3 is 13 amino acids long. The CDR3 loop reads CSVDGRIANEQFF. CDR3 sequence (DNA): TGCAGCGTTGACGGGAGGATCGCCAATGAGCAGTTCTTC.

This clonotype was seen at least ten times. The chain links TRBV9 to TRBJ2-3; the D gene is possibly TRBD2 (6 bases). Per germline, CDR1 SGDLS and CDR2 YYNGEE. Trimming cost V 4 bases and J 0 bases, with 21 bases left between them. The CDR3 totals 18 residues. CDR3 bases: TGTGCCAGCAGCAGCCCTGTGAATGGCGGGACCAGCACAGATACGCAGTATTTT. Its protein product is CASSSPVNGGTSTDTQYF.

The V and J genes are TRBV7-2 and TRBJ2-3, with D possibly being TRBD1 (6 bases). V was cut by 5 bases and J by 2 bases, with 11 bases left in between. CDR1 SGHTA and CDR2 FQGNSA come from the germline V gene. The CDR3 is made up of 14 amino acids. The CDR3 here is CASSEGQLTDTQYF. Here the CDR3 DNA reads TGTGCCAGCAGCGAGGGACAACTCACAGATACGCAGTATTTT.

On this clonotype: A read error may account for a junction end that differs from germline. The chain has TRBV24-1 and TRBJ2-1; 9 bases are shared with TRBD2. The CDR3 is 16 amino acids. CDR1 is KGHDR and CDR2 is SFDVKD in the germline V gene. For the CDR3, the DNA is TGTGCCACCAGTGAGCCATCTAGCGGGGCCTACAGTGAGCAGTTCTTC. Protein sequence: CATSEPSSGAYSEQFF.

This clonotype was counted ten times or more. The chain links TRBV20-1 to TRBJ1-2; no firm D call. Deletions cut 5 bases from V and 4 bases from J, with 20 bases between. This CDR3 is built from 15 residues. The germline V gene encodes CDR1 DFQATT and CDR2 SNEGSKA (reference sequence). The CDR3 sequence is CSADGRDQRVYGYTF. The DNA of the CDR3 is TGCAGTGCTGACGGGCGGGATCAGAGGGTCTATGGCTACACCTTC.

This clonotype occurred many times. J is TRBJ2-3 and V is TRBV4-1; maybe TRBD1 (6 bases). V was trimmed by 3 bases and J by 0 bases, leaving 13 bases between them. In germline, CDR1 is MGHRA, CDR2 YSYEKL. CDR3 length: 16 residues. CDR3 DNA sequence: TGCGCCAGCAGCCAGACCCGGGACATTAGCACAGATACGCAGTATTTT. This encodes CASSQTRDISTDTQYF.